This T cell receptor (beta chain) was sequenced for a study of T cells in localized non-small cell lung cancer. Regarding the study as a whole: The study found T cell clonality highest in uninvolved adjacent lung, above tumor. One tumor region alone was sequenced, and heterogeneity therefore remains possible. There was an association of higher blood T cell density with longer overall survival. Of the top 100 tumor clones, median about 53 were in adjacent lung, approximately 30 among its top 100.

Comments on this clone: As yet, its antigen is unknown.

The table came from immunoSEQ multiplex PCR; TCRdb's copy has only in-frame clones and leaves some out. The profile covers about 52,000 clones, with 85% to 90% appearing a single time and 15% to 20% taken by the ten largest. Germline values: CDR1 MNHEY, CDR2 SMNVEV (reference sequence). Trimming removed 5 bases at V and 7 bases at J, with 10 bases between. This CDR3 has 12 amino acids. V usage is TRBV27 and J usage is TRBJ2-3, with D possibly matching TRBD1 (6 bases). The receptor was isolated from a female donor with stage II lung adenocarcinoma. This specimen was PBMCs, taken before any cancer treatment. The CDR3 here is CASSPQGNTQYF. CDR3 bases: TGTGCCAGCAGTCCCCAGGGGAATACGCAGTATTTT.